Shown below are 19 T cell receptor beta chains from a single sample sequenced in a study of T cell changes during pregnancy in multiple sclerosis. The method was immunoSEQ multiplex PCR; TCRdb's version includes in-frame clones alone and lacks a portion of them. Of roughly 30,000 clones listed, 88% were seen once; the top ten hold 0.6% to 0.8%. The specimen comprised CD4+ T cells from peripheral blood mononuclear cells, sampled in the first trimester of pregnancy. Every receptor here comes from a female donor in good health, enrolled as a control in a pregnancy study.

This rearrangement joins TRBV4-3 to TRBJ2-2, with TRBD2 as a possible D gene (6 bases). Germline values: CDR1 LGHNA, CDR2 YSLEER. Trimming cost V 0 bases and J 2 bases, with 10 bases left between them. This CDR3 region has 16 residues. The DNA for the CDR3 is TGCGCCAGCAGCCAAGAACCGGGGGTCAACACCGGGGAGCTGTTTTTT. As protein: CASSQEPGVNTGELFF.

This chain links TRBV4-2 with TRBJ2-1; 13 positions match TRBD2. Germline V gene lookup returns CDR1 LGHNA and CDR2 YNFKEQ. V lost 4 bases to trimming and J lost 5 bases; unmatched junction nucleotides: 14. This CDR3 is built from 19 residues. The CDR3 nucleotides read TGTGCCAGCAGCCCGGGTCCAAGACTAGCGGGGGGCCGAAACAATGAGCAGTTCTTC. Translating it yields CASSPGPRLAGGRNNEQFF.

The chain's CDR3 is CASSSLAGEETQYF. The CDR3 DNA follows: TGTGCCAGCAGCTCTTTGGCCGGGGAGGAGACCCAGTACTTC. The chain joins TRBV9 to TRBJ2-5; perhaps TRBD2 as D (5 bases). Germline V CDR1 and CDR2: SGDLS, YYNGEE. This CDR3 is built from 14 residues. Trimming removed 4 bases at V and 5 bases at J, with 15 bases between.

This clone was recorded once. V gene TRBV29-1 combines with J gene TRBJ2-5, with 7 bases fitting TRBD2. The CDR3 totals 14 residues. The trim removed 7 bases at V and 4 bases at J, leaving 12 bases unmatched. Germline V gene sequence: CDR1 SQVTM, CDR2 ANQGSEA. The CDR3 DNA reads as TGCAGCGCCGGGGGGAGCCCTAGGGGAGAGACCCAGTACTTC. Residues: CSAGGSPRGETQYF.

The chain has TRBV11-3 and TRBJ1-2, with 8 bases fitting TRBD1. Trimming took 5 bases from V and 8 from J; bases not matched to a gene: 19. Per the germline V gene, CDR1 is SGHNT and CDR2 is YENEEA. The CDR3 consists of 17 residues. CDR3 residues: CASSARIADRASYGYTF. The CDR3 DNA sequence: TGTGCCAGCAGCGCCCGTATCGCGGACAGGGCATCTTACGGCTACACCTTC.

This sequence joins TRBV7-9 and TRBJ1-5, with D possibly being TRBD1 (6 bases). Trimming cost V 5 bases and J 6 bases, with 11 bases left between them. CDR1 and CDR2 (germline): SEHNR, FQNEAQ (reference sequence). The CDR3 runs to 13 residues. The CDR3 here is CASSPTGVQPQHF. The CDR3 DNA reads TGTGCCAGCAGCCCGACAGGCGTTCAGCCCCAGCATTTT.

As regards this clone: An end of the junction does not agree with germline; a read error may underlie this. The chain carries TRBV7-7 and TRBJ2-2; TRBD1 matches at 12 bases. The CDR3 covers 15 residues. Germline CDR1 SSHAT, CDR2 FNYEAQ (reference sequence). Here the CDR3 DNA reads TGTGCTAGCAGCTCGGGACAGGGGGCGGCCGGGGAGCTGTTTTTT. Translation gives CASSSGQGAAGELFF. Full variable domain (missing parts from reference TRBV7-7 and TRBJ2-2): GAGVSQSPRYKVTKRGQDVTLRCDPISSHATLYWYQQALGQGPEFLTYFNYEAQPDKSGLPSDRFSAERPEGSISTLTIQRTEQRDSAMYRCASSSGQGAAGELFFGEGSRLTVL.

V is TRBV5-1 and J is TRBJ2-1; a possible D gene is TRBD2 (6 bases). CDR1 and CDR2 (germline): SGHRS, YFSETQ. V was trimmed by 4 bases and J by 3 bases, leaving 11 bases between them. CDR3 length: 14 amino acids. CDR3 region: CASSAAGGYNEQFF. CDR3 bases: TGCGCCAGCAGCGCGGCCGGGGGCTACAATGAGCAGTTCTTC.

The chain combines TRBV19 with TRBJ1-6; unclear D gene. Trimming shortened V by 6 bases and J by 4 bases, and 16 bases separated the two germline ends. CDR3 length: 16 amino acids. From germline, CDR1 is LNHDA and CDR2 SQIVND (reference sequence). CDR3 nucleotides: TGTGCCAGTAGCTCTCCGGAACAGAGTTATAATTCACCCCTCCACTTT. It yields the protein CASSSPEQSYNSPLHF.

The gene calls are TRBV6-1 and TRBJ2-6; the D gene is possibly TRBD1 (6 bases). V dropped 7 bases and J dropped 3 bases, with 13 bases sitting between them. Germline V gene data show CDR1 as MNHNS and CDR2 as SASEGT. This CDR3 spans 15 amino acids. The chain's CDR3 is CASMDSLFGANVLTF. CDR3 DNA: TGTGCCAGCATGGACAGCTTATTTGGGGCCAACGTCCTGACTTTC.

This CDR3 is CASSLFVAGVTDTQYF. In nucleotides, the CDR3 is TGTGCCAGCAGCTTATTCGTCGCGGGGGTAACAGATACGCAGTATTTT. The V gene is TRBV7-6, the J gene TRBJ2-3, with 7 positions matching TRBD2. The CDR3 length is 16 residues. Per germline, CDR1 SGHVS and CDR2 FNYEAQ. V lost 2 bases to trimming and J lost 3 bases; unmatched junction nucleotides: 8.

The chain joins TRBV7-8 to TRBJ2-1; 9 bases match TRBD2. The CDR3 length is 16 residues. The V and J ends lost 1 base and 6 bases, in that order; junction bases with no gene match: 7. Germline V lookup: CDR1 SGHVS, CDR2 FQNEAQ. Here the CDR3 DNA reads TGTGCCAGCAGCTTAGTCGGCGGGGGGGCGACCAATGAGCAGTTCTTC. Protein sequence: CASSLVGGGATNEQFF.

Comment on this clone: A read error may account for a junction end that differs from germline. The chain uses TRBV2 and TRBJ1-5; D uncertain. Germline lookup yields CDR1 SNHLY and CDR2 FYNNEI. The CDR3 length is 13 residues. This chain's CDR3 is CASTEYSNQPQHF. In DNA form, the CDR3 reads TGTGCCAGCACTGAATATAGCAATCAGCCCCAGCATTTT.

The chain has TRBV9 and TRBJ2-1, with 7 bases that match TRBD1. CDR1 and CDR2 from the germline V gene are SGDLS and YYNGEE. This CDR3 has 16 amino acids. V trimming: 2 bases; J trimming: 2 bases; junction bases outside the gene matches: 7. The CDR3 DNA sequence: TGTGCCAGCAGCGTTCTAGGGGGCATGACCTACAATGAGCAGTTCTTC. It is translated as CASSVLGGMTYNEQFF.

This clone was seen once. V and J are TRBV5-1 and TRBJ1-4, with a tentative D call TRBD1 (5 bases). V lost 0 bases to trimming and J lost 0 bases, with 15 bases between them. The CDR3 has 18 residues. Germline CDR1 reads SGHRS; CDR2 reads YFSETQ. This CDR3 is CASSLGLVGTATNEKLFF. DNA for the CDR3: TGCGCCAGCAGCTTGGGACTTGTCGGGACTGCAACTAATGAAAAACTGTTTTTT.

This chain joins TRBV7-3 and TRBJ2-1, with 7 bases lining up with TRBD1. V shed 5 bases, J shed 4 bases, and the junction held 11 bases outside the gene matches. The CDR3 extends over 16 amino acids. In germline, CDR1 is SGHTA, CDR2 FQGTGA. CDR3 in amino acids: CASSLTSGQMYNEQFF. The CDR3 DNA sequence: TGTGCCAGCAGCCTCACCTCGGGACAGATGTACAATGAGCAGTTCTTC. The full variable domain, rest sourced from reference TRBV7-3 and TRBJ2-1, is GAGVSQTPSNKVTEKGKYVELRCDPISGHTALYWYRQSLGQGPEFLIYFQGTGAADDSGLPNDRFFAVRPEGSVSTLKIQRTERGDSAVYLCASSLTSGQMYNEQFFGPGTRLTVL.

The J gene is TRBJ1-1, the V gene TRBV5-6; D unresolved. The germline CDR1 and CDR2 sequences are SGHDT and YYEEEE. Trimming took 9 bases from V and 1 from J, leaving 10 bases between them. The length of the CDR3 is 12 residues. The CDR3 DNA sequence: TGTGCCACAGGTGGTCCGAACACTGAAGCTTTCTTT. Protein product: CATGGPNTEAFF.

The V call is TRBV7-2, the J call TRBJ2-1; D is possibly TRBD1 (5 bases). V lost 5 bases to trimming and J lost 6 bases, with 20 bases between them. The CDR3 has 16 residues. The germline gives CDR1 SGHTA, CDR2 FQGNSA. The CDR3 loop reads CASSVVRGTLGNEQFF. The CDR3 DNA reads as TGTGCCAGCAGCGTTGTAAGGGGTACTTTGGGCAATGAGCAGTTCTTC.

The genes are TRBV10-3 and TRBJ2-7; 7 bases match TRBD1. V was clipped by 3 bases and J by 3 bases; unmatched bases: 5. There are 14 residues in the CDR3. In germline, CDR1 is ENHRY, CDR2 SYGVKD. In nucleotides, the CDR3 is TGTGCCATCAGTGAATCTGCAGGGGGCTACGAGCAGTACTTC. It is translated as CAISESAGGYEQYF.